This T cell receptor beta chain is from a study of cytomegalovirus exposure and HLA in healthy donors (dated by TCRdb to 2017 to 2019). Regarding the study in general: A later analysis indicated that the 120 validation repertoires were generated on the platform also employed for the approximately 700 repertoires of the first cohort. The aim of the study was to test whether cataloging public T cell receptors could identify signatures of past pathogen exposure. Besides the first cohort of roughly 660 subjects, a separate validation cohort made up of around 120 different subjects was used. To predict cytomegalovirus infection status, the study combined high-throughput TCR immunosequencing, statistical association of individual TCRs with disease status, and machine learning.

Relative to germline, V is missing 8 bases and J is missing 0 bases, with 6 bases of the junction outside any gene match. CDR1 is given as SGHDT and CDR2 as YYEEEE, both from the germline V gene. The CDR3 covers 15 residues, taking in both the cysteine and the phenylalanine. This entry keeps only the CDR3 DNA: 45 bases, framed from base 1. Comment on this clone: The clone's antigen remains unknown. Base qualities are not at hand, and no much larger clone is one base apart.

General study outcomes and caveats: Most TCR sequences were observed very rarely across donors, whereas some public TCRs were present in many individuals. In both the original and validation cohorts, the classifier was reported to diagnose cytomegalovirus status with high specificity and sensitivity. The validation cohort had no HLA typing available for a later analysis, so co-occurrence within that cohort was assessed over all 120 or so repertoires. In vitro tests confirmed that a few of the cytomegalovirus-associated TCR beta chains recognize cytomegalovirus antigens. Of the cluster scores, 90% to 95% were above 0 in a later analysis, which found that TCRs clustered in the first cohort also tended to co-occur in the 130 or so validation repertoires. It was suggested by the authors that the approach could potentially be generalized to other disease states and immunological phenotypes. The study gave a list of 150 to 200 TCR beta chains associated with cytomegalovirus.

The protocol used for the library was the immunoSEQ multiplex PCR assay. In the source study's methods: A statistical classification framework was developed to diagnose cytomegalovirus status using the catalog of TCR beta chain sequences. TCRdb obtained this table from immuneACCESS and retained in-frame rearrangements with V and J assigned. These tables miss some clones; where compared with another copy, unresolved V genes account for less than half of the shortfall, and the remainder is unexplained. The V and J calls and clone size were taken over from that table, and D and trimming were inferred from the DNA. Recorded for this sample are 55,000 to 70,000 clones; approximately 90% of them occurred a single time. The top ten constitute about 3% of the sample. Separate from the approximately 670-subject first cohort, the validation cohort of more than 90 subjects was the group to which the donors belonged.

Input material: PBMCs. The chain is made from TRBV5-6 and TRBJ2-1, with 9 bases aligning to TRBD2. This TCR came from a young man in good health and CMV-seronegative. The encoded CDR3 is CASLRLADSYNEQFF. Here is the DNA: TGTGCCAGTCTCCGACTAGCGGACTCCTACAATGAGCAGTTCTTC. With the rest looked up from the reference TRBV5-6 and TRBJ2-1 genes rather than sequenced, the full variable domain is DAGVTQSPTHLIKTRGQQVTLRCSPKSGHDTVSWYQQALGQGPQFIFQYYEEEERQRGNFPDRFSGHQFPNYSSELNVNALLLGDSALYLCASLRLADSYNEQFFGPGTRLTVL.